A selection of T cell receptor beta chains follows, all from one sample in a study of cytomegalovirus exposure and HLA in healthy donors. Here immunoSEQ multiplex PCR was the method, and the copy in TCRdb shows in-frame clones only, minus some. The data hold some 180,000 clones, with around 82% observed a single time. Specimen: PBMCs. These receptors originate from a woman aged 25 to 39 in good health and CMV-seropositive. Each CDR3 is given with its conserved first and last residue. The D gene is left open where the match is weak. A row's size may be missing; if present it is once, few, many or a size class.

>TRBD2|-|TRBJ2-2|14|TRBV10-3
TGTGCCATCAGTGATAGCGGGGGGGCCGGGGAGCTGTTTTTT
CAISDSGGAGELFF
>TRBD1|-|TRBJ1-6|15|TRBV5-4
TGTGCCAGCAGCCCGGGGCAGGGGGCTAATTCACCCCTCCACTTT
CASSPGQGANSPLHF
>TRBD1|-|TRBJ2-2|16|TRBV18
TGTGCCAGCTCACCCGAGGACAGGGGAGGATCCGGGGAGCTGTTTTTT
CASSPEDRGGSGELFF
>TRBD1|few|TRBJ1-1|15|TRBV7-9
TGTTCCAGCACCCTAGAGGGACAGATGAACACTGAAGCTTTCTTT
CSSTLEGQMNTEAFF
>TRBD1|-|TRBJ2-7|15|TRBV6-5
TGTGCCAGCAGTTACCCGGGACAGGGGGCCTACGAGCAGTACTTC
CASSYPGQGAYEQYF
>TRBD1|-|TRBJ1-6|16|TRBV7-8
TGTGCCAGCAGCCCGAGGATGGACAGGGTGGGTTCACCCCTCCACTTT
CASSPRMDRVGSPLHF
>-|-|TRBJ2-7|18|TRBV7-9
TGTGCCAGCAGTGGCTCGTACGACCTAGGGGGGGGAGACTACGAGCAGTACTTC
CASSGSYDLGGGDYEQYF
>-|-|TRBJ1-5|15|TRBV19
TGTGCCAGTAGTATGAGTCGAATCAGCAATCAGCCCCAGCATTTT
CASSMSRISNQPQHF
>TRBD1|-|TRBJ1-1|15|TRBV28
TGTGCCAGCGGGACAGGGGGCGCCGAGCACACTGAAGCTTTCTTT
CASGTGGAEHTEAFF
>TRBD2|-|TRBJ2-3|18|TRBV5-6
TGTGCCAGCAGCTCCGGACTAGCGGGAGACCCGATCACAGATACGCAGTATTTT
CASSSGLAGDPITDTQYF
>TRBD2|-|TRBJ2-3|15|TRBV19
TGTGCCAGTAGTATGGTGGGGGGGAGCACAGATACGCAGTATTTT
CASSMVGGSTDTQYF
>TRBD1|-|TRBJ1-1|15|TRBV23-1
TGCGCCAGCAGTCTACCGGGACAGGCGGACACTGAAGCTTTCTTT
CASSLPGQADTEAFF
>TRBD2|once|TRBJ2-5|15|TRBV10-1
TGCGCCAGCAGTGAGGTCGGGAGGGCCGCGGAGACCCAGTACTTC
CASSEVGRAAETQYF
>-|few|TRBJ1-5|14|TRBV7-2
TGTGCCAGCAGCATCGGACACCTCAATCAGCCCCAGCATTTT
CASSIGHLNQPQHF
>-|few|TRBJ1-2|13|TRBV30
TGTGCCTGGACCGGGGGGCGCGGGTATGGCTACACCTTC
CAWTGGRGYGYTF
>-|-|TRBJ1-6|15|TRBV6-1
TGTGCCAGCAGTGATGGACGGGGGGATAATTCACCCCTCCACTTT
CASSDGRGDNSPLHF
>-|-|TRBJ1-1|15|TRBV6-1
TGTGCCAGCAGTGAAGCCGGCACAGCGAACACTGAAGCTTTCTTT
CASSEAGTANTEAFF
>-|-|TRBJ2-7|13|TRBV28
TGTGCCAGCAACCGGGGAGGAGAATACGAGCAGTACTTC
CASNRGGEYEQYF
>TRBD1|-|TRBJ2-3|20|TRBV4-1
TGCGCCAGCAGCCGACCCGCACAAAGGACAGGACTTAAATTCACAGATACGCAGTATTTT
CASSRPAQRTGLKFTDTQYF
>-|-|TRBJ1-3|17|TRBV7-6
TGTGCCAGCAGCCATTACTCGACCCCGGGCTCTGGAAACACCATATATTTT
CASSHYSTPGSGNTIYF
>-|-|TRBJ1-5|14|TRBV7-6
TGTGCCAGCAGCCCAGGAGGTGGCAATCAGCCCCAGCATTTT
CASSPGGGNQPQHF
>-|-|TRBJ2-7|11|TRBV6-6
TGTGCCAGCAGTTCCGTGAGGGAGCAGTACTTC
CASSSVREQYF
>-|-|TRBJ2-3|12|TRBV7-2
TGTGCCAGCAGCTTACTCGGAGATACGCAGTATTTT
CASSLLGDTQYF
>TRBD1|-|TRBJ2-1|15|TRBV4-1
TGCGCCAGCAGCCTCATAAGGACAGGGGGCAATGAGCAGTTCTTC
CASSLIRTGGNEQFF
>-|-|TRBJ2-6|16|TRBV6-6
TGTGCCAGCATTTACTCTCCCCTCTCTGGGGCCAACGTCCTGACTTTC
CASIYSPLSGANVLTF
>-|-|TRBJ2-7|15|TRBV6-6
TGTGCCAGCAGTACCCGTAGCGTCTCGGCCTACGAGCAGTACTTC
CASSTRSVSAYEQYF
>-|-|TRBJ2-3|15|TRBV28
TGTGCCAGCAGTGGGGGCATGGGGAAGACAGATACGCAGTATTTT
CASSGGMGKTDTQYF